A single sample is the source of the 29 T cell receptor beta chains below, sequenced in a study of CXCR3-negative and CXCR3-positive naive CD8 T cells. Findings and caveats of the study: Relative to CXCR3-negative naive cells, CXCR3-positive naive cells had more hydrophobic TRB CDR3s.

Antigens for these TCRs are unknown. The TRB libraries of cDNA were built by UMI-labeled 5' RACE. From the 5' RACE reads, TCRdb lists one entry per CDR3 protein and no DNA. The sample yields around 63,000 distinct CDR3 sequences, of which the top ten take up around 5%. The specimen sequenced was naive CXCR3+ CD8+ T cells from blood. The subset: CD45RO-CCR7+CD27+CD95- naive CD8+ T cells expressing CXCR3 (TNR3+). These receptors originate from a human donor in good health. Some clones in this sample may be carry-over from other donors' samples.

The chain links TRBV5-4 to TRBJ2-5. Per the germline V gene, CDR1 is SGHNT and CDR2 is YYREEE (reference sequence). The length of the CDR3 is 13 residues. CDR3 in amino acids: CASSDGTEETQYF.

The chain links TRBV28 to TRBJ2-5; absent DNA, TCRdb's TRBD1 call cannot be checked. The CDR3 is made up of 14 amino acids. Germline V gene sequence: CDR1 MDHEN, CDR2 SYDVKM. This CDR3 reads CASSWGQAQETQYF.

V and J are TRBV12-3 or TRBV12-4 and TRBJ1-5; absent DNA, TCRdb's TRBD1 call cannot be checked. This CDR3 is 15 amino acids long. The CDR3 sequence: CASSLPPGQNQPQHF.

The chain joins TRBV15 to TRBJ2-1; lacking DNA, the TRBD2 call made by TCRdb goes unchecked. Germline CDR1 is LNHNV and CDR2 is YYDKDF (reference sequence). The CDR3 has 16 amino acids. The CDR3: CATSISRSPSYNEQFF.

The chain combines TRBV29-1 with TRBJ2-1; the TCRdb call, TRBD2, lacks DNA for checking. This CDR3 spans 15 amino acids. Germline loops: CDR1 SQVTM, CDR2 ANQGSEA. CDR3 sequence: CSVAVGPSSYNEQFF.

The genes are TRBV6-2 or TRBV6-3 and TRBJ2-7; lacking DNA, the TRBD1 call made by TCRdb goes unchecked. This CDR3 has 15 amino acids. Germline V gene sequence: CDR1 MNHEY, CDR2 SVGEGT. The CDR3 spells CASSPGTGGAGEQYF.

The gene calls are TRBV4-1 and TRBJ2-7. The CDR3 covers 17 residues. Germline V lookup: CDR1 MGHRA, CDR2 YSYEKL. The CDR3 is CASSPQVPQGDPTEQYF.

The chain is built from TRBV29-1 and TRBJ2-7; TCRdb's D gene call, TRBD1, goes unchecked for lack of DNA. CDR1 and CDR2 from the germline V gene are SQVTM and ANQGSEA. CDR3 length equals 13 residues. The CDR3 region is CSVRTGMTYEQYF.

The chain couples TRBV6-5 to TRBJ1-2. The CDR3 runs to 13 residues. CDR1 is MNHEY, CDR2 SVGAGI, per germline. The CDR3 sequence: CASSYSPFYGYTF.

The CDR3 protein is CAISEVMGQGPGEQFF. This chain uses TRBV10-3 with TRBJ2-1; absent DNA, TCRdb's TRBD1 call cannot be checked. The CDR3 is made up of 16 amino acids. Germline V CDR1 and CDR2: ENHRY, SYGVKD.

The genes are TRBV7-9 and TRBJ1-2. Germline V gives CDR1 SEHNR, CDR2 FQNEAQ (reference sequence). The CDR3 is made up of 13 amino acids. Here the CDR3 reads CASSLGLDPGYTF.

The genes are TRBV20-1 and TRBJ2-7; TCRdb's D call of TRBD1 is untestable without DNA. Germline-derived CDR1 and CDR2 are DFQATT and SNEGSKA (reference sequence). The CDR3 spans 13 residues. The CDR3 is CSAPEEGTYEQYF.

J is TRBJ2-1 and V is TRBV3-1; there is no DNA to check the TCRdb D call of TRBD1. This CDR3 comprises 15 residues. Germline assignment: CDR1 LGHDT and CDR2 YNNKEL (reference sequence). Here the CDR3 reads CASSDPGGAKNEQFF.

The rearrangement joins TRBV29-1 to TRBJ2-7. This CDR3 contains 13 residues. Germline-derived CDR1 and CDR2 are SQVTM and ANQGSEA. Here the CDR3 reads CSVGTGSSYEQYF.

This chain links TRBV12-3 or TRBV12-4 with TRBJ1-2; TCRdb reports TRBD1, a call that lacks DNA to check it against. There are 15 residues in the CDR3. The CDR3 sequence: CASSLFMDSPYGYTF.

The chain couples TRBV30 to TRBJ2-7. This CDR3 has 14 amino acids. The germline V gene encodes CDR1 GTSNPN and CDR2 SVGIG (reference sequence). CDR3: CAWGYPGPAYEQYF.

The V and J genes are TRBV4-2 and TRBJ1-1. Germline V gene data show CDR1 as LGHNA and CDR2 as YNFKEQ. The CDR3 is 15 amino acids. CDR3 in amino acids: CASSQGLNDLTEAFF.

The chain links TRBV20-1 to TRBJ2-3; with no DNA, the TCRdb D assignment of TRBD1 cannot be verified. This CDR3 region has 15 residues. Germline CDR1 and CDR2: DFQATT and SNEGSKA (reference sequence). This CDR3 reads CSASGTVGIADTQYF.

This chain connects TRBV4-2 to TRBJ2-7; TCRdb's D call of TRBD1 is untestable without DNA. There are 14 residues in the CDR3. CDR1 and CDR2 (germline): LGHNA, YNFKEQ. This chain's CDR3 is CASSPLASPGEQYF.

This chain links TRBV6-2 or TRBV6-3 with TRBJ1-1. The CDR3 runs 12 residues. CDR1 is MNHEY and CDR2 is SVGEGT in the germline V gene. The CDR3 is CASSFGDIEAFF.

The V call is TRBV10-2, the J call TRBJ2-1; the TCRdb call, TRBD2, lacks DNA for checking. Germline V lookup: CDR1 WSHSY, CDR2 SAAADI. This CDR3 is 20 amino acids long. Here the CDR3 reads CASSLLAGGEAVSAYNEQFF.

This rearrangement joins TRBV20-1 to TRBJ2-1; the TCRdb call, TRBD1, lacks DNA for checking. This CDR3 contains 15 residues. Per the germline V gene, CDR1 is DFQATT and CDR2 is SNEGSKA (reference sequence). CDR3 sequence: CSARDPETALNEQFF.

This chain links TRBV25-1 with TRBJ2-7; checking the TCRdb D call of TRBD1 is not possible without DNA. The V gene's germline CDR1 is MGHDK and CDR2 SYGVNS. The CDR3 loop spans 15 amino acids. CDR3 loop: CASSDPGQVIYEQYF.

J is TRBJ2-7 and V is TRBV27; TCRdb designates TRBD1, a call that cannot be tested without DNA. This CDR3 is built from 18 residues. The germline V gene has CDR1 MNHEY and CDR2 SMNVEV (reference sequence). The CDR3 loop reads CASSSSTNTGTASREQYF.

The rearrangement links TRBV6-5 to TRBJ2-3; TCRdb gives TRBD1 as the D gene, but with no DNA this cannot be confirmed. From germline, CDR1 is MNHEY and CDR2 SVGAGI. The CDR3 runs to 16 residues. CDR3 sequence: CASSYYLAGATDTQYF.

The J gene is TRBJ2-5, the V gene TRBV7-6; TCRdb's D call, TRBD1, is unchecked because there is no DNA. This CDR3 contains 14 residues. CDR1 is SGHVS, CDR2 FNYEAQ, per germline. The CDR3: CASSLDRVEETQYF. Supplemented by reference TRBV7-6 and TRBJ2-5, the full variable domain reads GAGVSQSPRYKVTKRGQDVALRCDPISGHVSLYWYRQALGQGPEFLTYFNYEAQQDKSGLPNDRFSAERPEGSISTLTIQRTEQRDSAMYRCASSLDRVEETQYFGPGTRLLVL.

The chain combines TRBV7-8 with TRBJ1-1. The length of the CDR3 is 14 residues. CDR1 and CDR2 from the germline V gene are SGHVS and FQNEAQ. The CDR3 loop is CASSLVPMNTEAFF.

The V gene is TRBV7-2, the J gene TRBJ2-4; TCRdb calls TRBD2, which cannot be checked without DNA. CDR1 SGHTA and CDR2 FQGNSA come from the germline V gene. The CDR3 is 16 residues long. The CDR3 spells CASSLALSQGGNIQYF.

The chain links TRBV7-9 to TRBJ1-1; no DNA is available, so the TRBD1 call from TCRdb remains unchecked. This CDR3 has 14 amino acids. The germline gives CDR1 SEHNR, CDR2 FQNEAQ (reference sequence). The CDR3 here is CASSGTALNTEAFF. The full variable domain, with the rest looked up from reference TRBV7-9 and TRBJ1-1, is DTGVSQNPRHKITKRGQNVTFRCDPISEHNRLYWYRQTLGQGPEFLTYFQNEAQLEKSRLLSDRFSAERPKGSFSTLEIQRTEQGDSAMYLCASSGTALNTEAFFGQGTRLTVV.